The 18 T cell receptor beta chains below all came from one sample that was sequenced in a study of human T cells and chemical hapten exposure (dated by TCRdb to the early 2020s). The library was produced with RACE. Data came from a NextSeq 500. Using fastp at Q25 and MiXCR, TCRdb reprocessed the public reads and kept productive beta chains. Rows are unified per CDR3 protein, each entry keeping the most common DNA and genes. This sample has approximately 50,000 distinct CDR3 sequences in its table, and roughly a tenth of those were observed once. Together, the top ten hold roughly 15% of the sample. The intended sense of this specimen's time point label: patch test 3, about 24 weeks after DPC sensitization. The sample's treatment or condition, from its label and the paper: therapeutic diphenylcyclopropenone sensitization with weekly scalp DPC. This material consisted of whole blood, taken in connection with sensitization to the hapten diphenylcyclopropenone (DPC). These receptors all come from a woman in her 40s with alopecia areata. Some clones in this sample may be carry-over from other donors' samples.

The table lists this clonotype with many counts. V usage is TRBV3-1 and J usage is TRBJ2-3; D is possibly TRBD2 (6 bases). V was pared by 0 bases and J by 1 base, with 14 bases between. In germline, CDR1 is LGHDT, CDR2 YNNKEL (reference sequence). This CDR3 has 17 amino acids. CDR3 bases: TGTGCCAGCAGCCAAGATCTGAACGGGGAGGGCACAGATACGCAGTATTTT. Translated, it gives CASSQDLNGEGTDTQYF.

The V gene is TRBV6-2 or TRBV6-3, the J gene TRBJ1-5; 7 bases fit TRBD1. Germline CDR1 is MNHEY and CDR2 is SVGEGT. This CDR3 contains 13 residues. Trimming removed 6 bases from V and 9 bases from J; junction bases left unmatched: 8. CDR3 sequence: CASRFTGDRPQHF. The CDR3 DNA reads TGTGCCAGCAGATTTACAGGGGACCGGCCCCAGCATTTT.

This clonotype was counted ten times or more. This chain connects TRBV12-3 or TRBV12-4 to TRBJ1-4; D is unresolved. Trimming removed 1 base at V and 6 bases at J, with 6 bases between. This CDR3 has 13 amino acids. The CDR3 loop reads CASSLVGDEKLFF. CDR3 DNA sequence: TGTGCCAGCAGTTTAGTCGGGGATGAAAAACTGTTTTTT.

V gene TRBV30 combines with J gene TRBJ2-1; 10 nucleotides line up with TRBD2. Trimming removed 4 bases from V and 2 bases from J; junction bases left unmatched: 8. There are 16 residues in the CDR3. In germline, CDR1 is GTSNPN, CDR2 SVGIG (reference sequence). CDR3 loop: CAWTRPSGGAYNEQFF. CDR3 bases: TGTGCCTGGACCCGTCCAAGCGGGGGGGCCTACAATGAGCAGTTCTTC.

CDR3 protein: CASSPEARTLTGELFF. Written as DNA, the CDR3 is TGTGCCAGCAGCCCCGAAGCCAGAACCCTCACCGGGGAGCTGTTTTTT. The genes are TRBV7-2 and TRBJ2-2; D call uncertain. Trimming took 5 bases from V and 4 from J, leaving 17 bases between them. The V gene's germline CDR1 is SGHTA and CDR2 FQGNSA. CDR3 size: 16 residues.

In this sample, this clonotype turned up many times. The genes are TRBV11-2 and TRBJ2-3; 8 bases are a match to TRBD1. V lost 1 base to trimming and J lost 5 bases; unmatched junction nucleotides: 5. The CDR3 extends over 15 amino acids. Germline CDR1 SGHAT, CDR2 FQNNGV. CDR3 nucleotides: TGTGCCAGCAGCTTAGGCCCAGGGGGCAGAGATACGCAGTATTTT. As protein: CASSLGPGGRDTQYF.

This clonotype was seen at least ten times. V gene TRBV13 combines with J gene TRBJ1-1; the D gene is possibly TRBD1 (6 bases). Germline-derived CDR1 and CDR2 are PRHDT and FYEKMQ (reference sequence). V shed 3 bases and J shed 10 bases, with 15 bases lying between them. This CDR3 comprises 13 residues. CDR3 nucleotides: TGTGCCAGCAGCTTGCAGGGGCGTGGGGGAGCTTTCTTT. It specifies CASSLQGRGGAFF. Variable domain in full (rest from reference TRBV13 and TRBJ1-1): AAGVIQSPRHLIKEKRETATLKCYPIPRHDTVYWYQQGPGQDPQFLISFYEKMQSDKGSIPDRFSAQQFSDYHSELNMSSLELGDSALYFCASSLQGRGGAFFGQGTRLTVV.

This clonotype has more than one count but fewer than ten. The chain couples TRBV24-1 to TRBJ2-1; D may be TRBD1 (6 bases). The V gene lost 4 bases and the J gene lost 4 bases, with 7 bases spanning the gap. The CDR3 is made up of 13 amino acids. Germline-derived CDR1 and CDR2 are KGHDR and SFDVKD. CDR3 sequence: CATSEDSYNEQFF. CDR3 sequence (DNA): TGTGCCACCAGTGAGGACAGTTACAATGAGCAGTTCTTC.

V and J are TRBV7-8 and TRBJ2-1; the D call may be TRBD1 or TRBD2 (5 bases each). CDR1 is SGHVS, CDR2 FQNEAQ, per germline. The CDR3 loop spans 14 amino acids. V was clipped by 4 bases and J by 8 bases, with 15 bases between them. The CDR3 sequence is CASSSGTVDHEQFF. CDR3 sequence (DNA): TGTGCCAGCAGCTCCGGGACGGTCGACCATGAGCAGTTCTTC. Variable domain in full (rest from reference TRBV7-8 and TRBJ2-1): GAGVSQSPRYKVAKRGQDVALRCDPISGHVSLFWYQQALGQGPEFLTYFQNEAQLDKSGLPSDRFFAERPEGSVSTLKIQRTQQEDSAVYLCASSSGTVDHEQFFGPGTRLTVL.

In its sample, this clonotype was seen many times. The CDR3 DNA reads TGCAGTGCTAGAGTCCAGGGCACAGATACGCAGTATTTT. Its translation: CSARVQGTDTQYF. This rearrangement joins TRBV20-1 to TRBJ2-3, with D hard to call. The CDR3 runs 13 residues. Germline CDR1 and CDR2: DFQATT and SNEGSKA (reference sequence). V was trimmed by 1 base and J by 1 base, leaving 6 bases between them.

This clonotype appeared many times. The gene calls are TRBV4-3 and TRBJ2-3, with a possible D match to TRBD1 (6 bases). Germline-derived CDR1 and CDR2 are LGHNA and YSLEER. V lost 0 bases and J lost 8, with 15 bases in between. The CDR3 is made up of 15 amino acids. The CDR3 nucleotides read TGCGCCAGCAGCCAAGAGACAGGCCAACGGGGTACGCAGTATTTT. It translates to CASSQETGQRGTQYF.

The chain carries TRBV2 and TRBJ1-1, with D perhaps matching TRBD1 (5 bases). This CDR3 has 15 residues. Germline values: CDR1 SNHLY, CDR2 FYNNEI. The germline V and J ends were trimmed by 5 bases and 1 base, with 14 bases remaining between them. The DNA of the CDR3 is TGTGCCAGCAGTCAAAATGGGGGGACGAACACTGAAGCTTTCTTT. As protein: CASSQNGGTNTEAFF. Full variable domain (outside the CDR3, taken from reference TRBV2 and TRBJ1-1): EPEVTQTPSHQVTQMGQEVILRCVPISNHLYFYWYRQILGQKVEFLVSFYNNEISEKSEIFDDQFSVERPDGSNFTLKIRSTKLEDSAMYFCASSQNGGTNTEAFFGQGTRLTVV.

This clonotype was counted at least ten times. CDR3: CASSQETGYYEQYF. The CDR3 DNA follows: TGCGCCAGCAGCCAAGAAACAGGATACTACGAGCAGTACTTC. J is TRBJ2-7 and V is TRBV4-3; D perhaps matches TRBD1 (5 bases). This CDR3 region has 14 residues. CDR1 and CDR2 (germline): LGHNA, YSLEER. Deletions cut 0 bases from V and 3 bases from J, with 9 bases between.

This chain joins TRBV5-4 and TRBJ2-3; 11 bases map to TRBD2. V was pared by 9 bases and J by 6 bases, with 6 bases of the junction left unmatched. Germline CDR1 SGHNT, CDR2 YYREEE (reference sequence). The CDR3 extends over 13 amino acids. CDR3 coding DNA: TGTGCCACCAAACTAGCGGGGGTCGATACGCAGTATTTT. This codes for CATKLAGVDTQYF. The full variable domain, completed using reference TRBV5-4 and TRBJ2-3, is ETGVTQSPTHLIKTRGQQVTLRCSSQSGHNTVSWYQQALGQGPQFIFQYYREEENGRGNFPPRFSGLQFPNYSSELNVNALELDDSALYLCATKLAGVDTQYFGPGTRLTVL.

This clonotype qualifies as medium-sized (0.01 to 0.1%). CDR3 DNA: TGCAGCTTTAGCAGGGGCGTGAACACCGGGGAGCTGTTTTTT. As protein: CSFSRGVNTGELFF. The gene calls are TRBV29-1 and TRBJ2-2, with D possibly TRBD1 on 6 matching bases. This CDR3 contains 14 residues. V lost 8 bases and J lost 1, with 14 bases in between. CDR1 and CDR2 from the germline V gene are SQVTM and ANQGSEA.

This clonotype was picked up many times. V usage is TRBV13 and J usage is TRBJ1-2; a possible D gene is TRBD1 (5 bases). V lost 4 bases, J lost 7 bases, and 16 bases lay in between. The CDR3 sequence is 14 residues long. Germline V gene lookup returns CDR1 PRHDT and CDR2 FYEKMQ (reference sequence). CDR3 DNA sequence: TGTGCCAGCAGCTCAACATTCAGGGACTCTGGCTACACCTTC. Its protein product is CASSSTFRDSGYTF.

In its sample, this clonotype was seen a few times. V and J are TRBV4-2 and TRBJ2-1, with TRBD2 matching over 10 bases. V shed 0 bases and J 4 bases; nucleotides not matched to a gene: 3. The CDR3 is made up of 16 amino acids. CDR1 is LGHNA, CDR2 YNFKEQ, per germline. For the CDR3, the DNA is TGTGCCAGCAGCCAAGATGTAGCGGGGGGTTACAATGAGCAGTTCTTC. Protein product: CASSQDVAGGYNEQFF.

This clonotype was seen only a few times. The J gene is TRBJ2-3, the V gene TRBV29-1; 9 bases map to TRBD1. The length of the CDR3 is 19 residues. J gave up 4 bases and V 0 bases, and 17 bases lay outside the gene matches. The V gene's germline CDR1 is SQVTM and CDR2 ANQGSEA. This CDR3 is CSVEEFAGQGKGRADTQYF. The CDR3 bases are TGCAGCGTTGAAGAATTCGCGGGACAGGGAAAAGGTCGTGCAGATACGCAGTATTTT.